The 20 T cell receptor beta chains below all came from one sample that was sequenced in a study of T cells after yellow fever vaccination. TCRdb re-analysed the 5' RACE reads in MiXCR, keeping a single row per CDR3 protein. The profile shows 95,000 to 150,000 distinct CDR3 sequences, roughly 15% of them singletons. Source: CD8+ T cells sorted from PBMCs, taken 5 days after the yellow fever booster vaccination. These receptors came from a man younger than 35 who received the YFV17D yellow fever vaccine.

The chain recombines TRBV5-1 with TRBJ2-4; D is perhaps TRBD2 (5 bases). Germline V gene sequence: CDR1 SGHRS, CDR2 YFSETQ. Trimming cost V 0 bases and J 8 bases, with 15 bases left between them. CDR3 length: 15 residues. The CDR3: CASSLDRGLVYIQYF. The CDR3 region has the DNA TGCGCCAGCAGCTTGGATCGGGGTCTCGTATACATTCAGTACTTC.

This clonotype was found a few times. The chain combines TRBV14 with TRBJ2-7; tentative D call: TRBD1 (5 bases). The CDR3 has 14 residues. Between the trimmed V and J ends, which lost 5 bases and 0 bases, there was a span of 11 bases. In germline, CDR1 is SGHDN, CDR2 FVKESK. CDR3 residues: CASSSPDNSYEQYF. The CDR3 nucleotides are TGTGCCAGCAGCTCTCCGGACAACTCCTACGAGCAGTACTTC.

The V and J genes are TRBV4-3 and TRBJ1-5; possibly TRBD1 for D (5 bases). Germline-derived CDR1 and CDR2 are LGHNA and YSLEER. V was pared by 0 bases and J by 5 bases, with 11 bases between. CDR3 length: 15 amino acids. CDR3 DNA: TGCGCCAGCAGCCAAGAATGGGGGGGGTATCAGCCCCAGCATTTT. This codes for CASSQEWGGYQPQHF.

This CDR3 is CASSPHSGGAGNEQFF. The CDR3 DNA sequence: TGTGCCAGCAGCCCCCATAGCGGGGGGGCGGGGAATGAGCAGTTCTTC. V and J are TRBV6-2 or TRBV6-3 and TRBJ2-1; 11 bases match TRBD2. Germline CDR1 is MNHEY and CDR2 is SVGEGT. This CDR3 has 16 residues. J was trimmed by 7 bases and V by 6 bases; bases with no gene match: 11.

This chain joins TRBV27 and TRBJ2-7; 9 bases line up with TRBD1. Per germline, CDR1 MNHEY and CDR2 SMNVEV (reference sequence). Trimming removed 6 bases from V and 6 bases from J; junction bases left unmatched: 9. The CDR3 runs 14 residues. In DNA, the CDR3 is TGTGCCAGCAGCCTGGGACAGGGCTACTCCGAGCAGTACTTC. It specifies CASSLGQGYSEQYF.

This clonotype has just a few counts. J is TRBJ2-5 and V is TRBV29-1; D ambiguous. The CDR3 extends over 10 amino acids. CDR1 and CDR2 (germline): SQVTM, ANQGSEA. Trimming cost V 2 bases and J 5 bases, with 3 bases left between them. In DNA, the CDR3 is TGCAGCGTTGAATCGGAGACCCAGTACTTC. This codes for CSVESETQYF.

CDR3 protein: CASSQVVRPGTDTQYF. CDR3 sequence (DNA): TGCGCCAGCAGCCAAGTTGTCAGGCCGGGCACAGATACGCAGTATTTT. The gene calls are TRBV4-3 and TRBJ2-3; D unclear. Trimming took 1 base from V and 1 from J, leaving 12 bases between them. The CDR3 length is 16 residues. The germline gives CDR1 LGHNA, CDR2 YSLEER.

This clonotype was found a few times. The chain combines TRBV4-3 with TRBJ2-3, with 8 nucleotides matching TRBD2. The CDR3 has 15 residues. V was pared by 4 bases and J by 5 bases, with 8 bases of the junction left unmatched. Germline V gene data show CDR1 as LGHNA and CDR2 as YSLEER. The DNA for the CDR3 is TGCGCCAGCAGCCCGGCCGGGGGGGCCAGAGATACGCAGTATTTT. This codes for CASSPAGGARDTQYF.

This clonotype turned up a few times. This sequence joins TRBV7-3 and TRBJ1-1; 9 bases fit TRBD1. V shed 2 bases and J 1 base; nucleotides not matched to a gene: 2. CDR1 and CDR2 from the germline V gene are SGHTA and FQGTGA. This CDR3 contains 15 residues. Written as DNA, the CDR3 is TGTGCCAGCAGCTTATCGGGACAGGGGAACACTGAAGCTTTCTTT. Amino acid sequence: CASSLSGQGNTEAFF.

This rearrangement joins TRBV9 to TRBJ1-1; D is perhaps TRBD1 (5 bases). The germline gives CDR1 SGDLS, CDR2 YYNGEE. Trimming left V 4 bases short and J 4 bases short, with 14 bases between. The CDR3 consists of 14 residues. The CDR3 nucleotides are TGTGCCAGCAGCCACGGGGGTTTCGGCACTGAAGCTTTCTTT. It specifies CASSHGGFGTEAFF.

The chain uses TRBV9 and TRBJ2-1, with 7 bases matching TRBD2. V gave up 0 bases and J gave up 8 bases; unmatched junction bases: 14. Germline V gene data show CDR1 as SGDLS and CDR2 as YYNGEE. This CDR3 has 17 residues. The CDR3: CASSVALAPGWADEQFF. For the CDR3, the DNA is TGTGCCAGCAGCGTAGCACTAGCGCCAGGGTGGGCGGATGAGCAGTTCTTC.

A few counts support this clonotype. The J gene is TRBJ2-3, the V gene TRBV4-3; 10 bases agree with TRBD2. Germline V gene lookup returns CDR1 LGHNA and CDR2 YSLEER. V gave up 3 bases and J gave up 5 bases; unmatched junction bases: 8. The CDR3 spans 16 residues. This CDR3 reads CASSQTSGGAGDTQYF. CDR3 coding DNA: TGCGCCAGCAGCCAGACCAGCGGGGGGGCTGGAGATACGCAGTATTTT.

This clonotype occurred a few times. The chain carries TRBV4-3 and TRBJ2-3; tentative D call: TRBD2 (7 bases). CDR3 length: 15 residues. CDR1 and CDR2 from the germline V gene are LGHNA and YSLEER. V lost 4 bases and J 4 bases, leaving 15 bases between the germline ends. CDR3 residues: CASSPPGRGADTQYF. The CDR3 nucleotides are TGCGCCAGCAGCCCCCCGGGGAGGGGGGCAGATACGCAGTATTTT.

This clonotype turned up a few times. The rearrangement uses TRBV7-2 and TRBJ1-2; no definite D call. Germline V gene sequence: CDR1 SGHTA, CDR2 FQGNSA. Trimming pared 4 bases from V and 8 bases from J, leaving 17 bases between. There are 14 residues in the CDR3. The CDR3 protein is CASSSGGLAGGYTF. Here the CDR3 DNA reads TGTGCCAGCAGCTCAGGTGGACTTGCAGGAGGCTACACCTTC.

The chain recombines TRBV5-5 with TRBJ2-3, with 7 bases matching TRBD2. The CDR3 totals 16 residues. With 3 bases clipped from V and 6 bases from J, the junction kept 13 bases outside the gene matches. Germline V gene lookup returns CDR1 SGHKS and CDR2 YYEKEE (reference sequence). CDR3 region: CASSSQATSPADTQYF. The DNA of the CDR3 is TGTGCCAGCAGCTCTCAGGCGACTAGCCCAGCGGATACGCAGTATTTT.

This sequence joins TRBV7-6 and TRBJ2-7; D possibly uses TRBD1 or TRBD2 (6 bases each). Trimming stripped 5 bases from V and 3 bases from J, with 20 bases between. Looked up from germline, CDR1 is SGHVS and CDR2 is FNYEAQ. The CDR3 is 16 residues long. The CDR3 bases are TGTGCCAGCAGCCCACATAGGGGGGTGCTAGGCTACGAGCAGTACTTC. It yields the protein CASSPHRGVLGYEQYF.

The chain combines TRBV15 with TRBJ2-7; TRBD2 is a possible D gene (5 bases). V was clipped by 0 bases and J by 5 bases, with 11 bases between them. CDR3 length equals 14 residues. Germline CDR1 is LNHNV and CDR2 is YYDKDF (reference sequence). In DNA, the CDR3 is TGTGCCACCAGCAGAGATCGCGGGCGGAACGAGCAGTACGTC. Translation: CATSRDRGRNEQYV.

This clonotype has just a few counts. The genes are TRBV29-1 and TRBJ2-1; D may match TRBD1 or TRBD2 (6 bases each). Trimming removed 7 bases from V and 2 bases from J, with 12 bases in between. CDR3 length: 13 residues. Germline CDR1 is SQVTM and CDR2 is ANQGSEA. The DNA of the CDR3 is TGCAGCGCTTCACGGGGGCCCTACAATGAGCAGTTCTTC. Its translation is CSASRGPYNEQFF.

In this sample, this clonotype turned up a few times. This chain connects TRBV11-2 to TRBJ2-5; unclear D gene. V lost 5 bases and J lost 0, with 7 bases in between. The CDR3 sequence is 13 residues long. Germline values: CDR1 SGHAT, CDR2 FQNNGV. The CDR3, as DNA: TGTGCCAGCAGCCCCCGGGACCAAGAGACCCAGTACTTC. Encoded protein: CASSPRDQETQYF.

This clonotype was recorded a few times. J is TRBJ2-5 and V is TRBV6-5; D is possibly TRBD1 (5 bases). Trimming took off 0 bases at V and 1 base at J, with 15 bases between the two ends. CDR1 and CDR2 from the germline V gene are MNHEY and SVGAGI. CDR3 size: 17 residues. CDR3 in DNA: TGTGCCAGCAGTTACTCTCCACAGGAGCCCCGCCAAGAGACCCAGTACTTC. Translated, it gives CASSYSPQEPRQETQYF.